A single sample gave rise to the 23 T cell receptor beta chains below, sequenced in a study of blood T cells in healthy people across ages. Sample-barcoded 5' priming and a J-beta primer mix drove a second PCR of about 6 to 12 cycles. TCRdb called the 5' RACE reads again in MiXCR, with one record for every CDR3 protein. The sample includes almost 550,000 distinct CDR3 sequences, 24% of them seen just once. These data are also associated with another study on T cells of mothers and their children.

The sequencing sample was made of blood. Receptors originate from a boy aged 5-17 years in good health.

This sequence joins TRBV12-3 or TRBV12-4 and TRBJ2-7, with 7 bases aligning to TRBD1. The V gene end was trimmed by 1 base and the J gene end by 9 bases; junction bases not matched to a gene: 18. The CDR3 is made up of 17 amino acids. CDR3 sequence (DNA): TGTGCCAGCAGTTTAGGGACAACAGGGGTTGGCTCTTGGGGGCAGTACTTC. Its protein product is CASSLGTTGVGSWGQYF.

As DNA, the CDR3 is TGCAGTGCCCAGGGGGGCGGTAGCTCTGGGGCCAACGTCCTGACTTTC. It specifies CSAQGGGSSGANVLTF. The chain links TRBV20-1 to TRBJ2-6, with D perhaps matching TRBD1 (7 bases). V lost 6 bases and J 0 bases, leaving 15 bases between the germline ends. From germline, CDR1 is DFQATT and CDR2 SNEGSKA (reference sequence). The CDR3 spans 16 residues.

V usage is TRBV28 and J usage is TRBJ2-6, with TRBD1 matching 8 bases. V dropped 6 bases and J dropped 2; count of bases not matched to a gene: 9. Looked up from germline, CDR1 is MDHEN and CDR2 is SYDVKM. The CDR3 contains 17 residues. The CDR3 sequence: CASSDRGGLTGANVLTF. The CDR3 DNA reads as TGTGCCAGCAGCGACAGGGGTGGCCTCACTGGGGCCAACGTCCTGACTTTC.

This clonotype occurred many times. CDR3 sequence reads: CASSLLPGGIDYGYTF. The CDR3 coding sequence is TGTGCCAGCAGCTTACTCCCAGGGGGCATTGACTATGGCTACACCTTC. The chain has TRBV7-2 and TRBJ1-2; 8 bases line up with TRBD1. Trimming at V came to 2 bases and at J to 3 bases, leaving 8 bases not matched to a gene. Germline loops: CDR1 SGHTA, CDR2 FQGNSA. The CDR3 is 16 residues long.

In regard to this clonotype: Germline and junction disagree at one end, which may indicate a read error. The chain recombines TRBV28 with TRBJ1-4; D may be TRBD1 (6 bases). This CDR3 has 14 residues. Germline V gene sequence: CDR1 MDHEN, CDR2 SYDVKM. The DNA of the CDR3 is TGTGCCAGCAGGGAAGGACAGAGTAATGAAAAACTGGTTTTT. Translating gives CASREGQSNEKLVF.

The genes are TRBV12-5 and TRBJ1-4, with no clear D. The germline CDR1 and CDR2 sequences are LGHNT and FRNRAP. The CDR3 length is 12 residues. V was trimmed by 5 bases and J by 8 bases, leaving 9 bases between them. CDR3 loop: CASGPYSEKLFF. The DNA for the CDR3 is TGTGCTAGTGGTCCTTACAGCGAAAAACTGTTTTTT.

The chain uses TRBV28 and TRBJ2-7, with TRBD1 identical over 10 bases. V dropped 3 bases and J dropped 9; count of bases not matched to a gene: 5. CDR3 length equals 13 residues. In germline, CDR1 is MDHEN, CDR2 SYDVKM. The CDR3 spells CASSFDRGLAQYF. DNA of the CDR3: TGTGCCAGCAGTTTTGACAGGGGGCTAGCGCAGTACTTC.

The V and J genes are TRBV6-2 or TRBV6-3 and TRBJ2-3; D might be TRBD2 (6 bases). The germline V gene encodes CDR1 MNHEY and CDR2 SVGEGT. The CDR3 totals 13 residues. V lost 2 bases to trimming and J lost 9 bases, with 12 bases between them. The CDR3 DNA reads TGTGCCAGCAGTTACGGAGGGGCGCCCACGCAGTATTTT. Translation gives CASSYGGAPTQYF.

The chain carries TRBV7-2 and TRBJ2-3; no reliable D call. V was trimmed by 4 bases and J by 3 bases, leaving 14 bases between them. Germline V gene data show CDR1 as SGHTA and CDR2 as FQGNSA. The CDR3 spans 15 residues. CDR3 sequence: CASSSGGEQTDTQYF. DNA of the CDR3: TGTGCCAGCAGCTCGGGCGGAGAGCAAACAGATACGCAGTATTTT.

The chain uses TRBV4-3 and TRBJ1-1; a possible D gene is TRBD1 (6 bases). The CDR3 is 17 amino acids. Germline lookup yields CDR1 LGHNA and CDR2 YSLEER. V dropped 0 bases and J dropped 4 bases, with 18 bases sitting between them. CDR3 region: CASSQDLRGGSGTEAFF. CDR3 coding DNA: TGCGCCAGCAGCCAAGATCTGAGGGGGGGTAGCGGCACTGAAGCTTTCTTT.

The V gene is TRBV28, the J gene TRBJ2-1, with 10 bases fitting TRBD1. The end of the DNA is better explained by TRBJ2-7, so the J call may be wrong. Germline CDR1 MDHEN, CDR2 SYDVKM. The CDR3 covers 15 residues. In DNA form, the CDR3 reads TGTGCCAGCAGTCCTATCCGGACAGGGGGTTACGAGCAGTACTTC. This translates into CASSPIRTGGYEQYF.

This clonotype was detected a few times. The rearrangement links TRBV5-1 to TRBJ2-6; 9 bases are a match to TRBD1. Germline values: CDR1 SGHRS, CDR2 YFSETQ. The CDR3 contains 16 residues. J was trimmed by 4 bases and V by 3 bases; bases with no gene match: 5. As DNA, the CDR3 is TGCGCCAGCAGCTGGGACAGGGAAACAGGGGCCAACGTCCTGACTTTC. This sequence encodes CASSWDRETGANVLTF.

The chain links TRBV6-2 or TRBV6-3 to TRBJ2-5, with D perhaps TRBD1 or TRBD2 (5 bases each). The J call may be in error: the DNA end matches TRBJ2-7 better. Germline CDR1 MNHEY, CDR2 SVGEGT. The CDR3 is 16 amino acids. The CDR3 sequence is CASSYSSSEGPYEQYF. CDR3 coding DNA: TGTGCCAGCAGTTACTCGAGTTCCGAGGGGCCCTACGAGCAGTACTTC.

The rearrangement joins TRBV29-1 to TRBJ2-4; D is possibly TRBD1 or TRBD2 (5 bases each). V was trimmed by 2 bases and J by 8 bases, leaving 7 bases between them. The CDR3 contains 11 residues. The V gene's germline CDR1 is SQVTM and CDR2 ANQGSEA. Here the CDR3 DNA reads TGCAGCGTTGAAAGGGGAGACATTCAGTACTTC. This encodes CSVERGDIQYF.

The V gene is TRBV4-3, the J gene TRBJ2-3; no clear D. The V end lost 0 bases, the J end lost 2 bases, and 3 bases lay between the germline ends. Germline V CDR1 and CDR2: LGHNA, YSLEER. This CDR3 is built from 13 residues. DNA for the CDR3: TGCGCCAGCAGCCAAGATAACACAGATACGCAGTATTTT. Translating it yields CASSQDNTDTQYF.

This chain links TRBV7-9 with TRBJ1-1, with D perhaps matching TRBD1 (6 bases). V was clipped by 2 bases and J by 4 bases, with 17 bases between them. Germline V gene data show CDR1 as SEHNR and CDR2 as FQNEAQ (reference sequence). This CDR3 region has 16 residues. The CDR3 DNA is TGTGCCAGCAGCTTAAGAAGGAGGGGGTTTATCACTGAAGCTTTCTTT. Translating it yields CASSLRRRGFITEAFF.

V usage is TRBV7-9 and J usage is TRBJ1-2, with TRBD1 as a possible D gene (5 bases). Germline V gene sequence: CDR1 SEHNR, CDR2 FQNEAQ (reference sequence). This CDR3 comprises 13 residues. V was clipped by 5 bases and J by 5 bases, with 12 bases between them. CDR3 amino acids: CASSRTGEYGYTF. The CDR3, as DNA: TGTGCCAGCAGCCGGACGGGGGAGTATGGCTACACCTTC.

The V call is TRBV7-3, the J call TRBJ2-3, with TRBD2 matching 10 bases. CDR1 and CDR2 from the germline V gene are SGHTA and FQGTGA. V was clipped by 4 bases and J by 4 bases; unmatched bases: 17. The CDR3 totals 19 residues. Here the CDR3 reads CASSSLAGVGVGSADTQYF. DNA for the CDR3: TGTGCCAGCAGCTCCCTAGCGGGAGTGGGGGTTGGGAGCGCAGATACGCAGTATTTT.

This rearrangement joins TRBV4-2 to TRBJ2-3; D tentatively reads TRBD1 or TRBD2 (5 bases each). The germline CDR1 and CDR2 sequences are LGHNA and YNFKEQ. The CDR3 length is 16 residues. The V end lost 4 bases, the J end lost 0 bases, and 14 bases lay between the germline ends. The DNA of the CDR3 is TGTGCCAGCAGCCCAGAGGACGGGGCCAGCACAGATACGCAGTATTTT. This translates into CASSPEDGASTDTQYF.

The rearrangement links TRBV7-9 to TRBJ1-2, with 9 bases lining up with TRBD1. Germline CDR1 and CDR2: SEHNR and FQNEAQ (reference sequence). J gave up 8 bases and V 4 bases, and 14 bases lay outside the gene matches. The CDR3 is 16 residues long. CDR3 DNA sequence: TGTGCCAGCAGCTCGGGACAGGGACCCGCCTTAGGGGGCTACACCTTC. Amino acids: CASSSGQGPALGGYTF.

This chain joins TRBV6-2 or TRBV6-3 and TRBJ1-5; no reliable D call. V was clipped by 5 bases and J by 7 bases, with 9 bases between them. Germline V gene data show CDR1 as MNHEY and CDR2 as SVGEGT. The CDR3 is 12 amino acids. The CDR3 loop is CASSTGLQPQHF. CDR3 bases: TGTGCCAGCAGTACGGGTTTGCAGCCCCAGCATTTT.

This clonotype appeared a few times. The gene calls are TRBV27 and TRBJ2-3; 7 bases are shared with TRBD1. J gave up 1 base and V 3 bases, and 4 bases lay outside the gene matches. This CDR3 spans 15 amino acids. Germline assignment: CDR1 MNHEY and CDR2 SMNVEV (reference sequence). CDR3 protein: CASSLRGRRTDTQYF. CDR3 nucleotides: TGTGCCAGCAGTTTGAGGGGGCGGCGCACAGATACGCAGTATTTT.

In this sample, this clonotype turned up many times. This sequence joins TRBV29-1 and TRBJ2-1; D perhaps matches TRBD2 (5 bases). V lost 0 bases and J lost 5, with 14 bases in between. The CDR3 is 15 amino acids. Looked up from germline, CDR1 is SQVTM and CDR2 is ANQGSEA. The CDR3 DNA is TGCAGCGTTGAAGAGGTCCGGACTGGCAACAATGAGCAGTTCTTC. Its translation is CSVEEVRTGNNEQFF.